The next 19 T cell receptor beta chains were all read from a single sample in a study of shared clonotypes between healthy human individuals. Sequencing used immunoSEQ multiplex PCR; TCRdb keeps in-frame clones, though not all of them. The sample lists under 650,000 clones; about 95% were seen once. Material: naive CD4+ T cells sorted from blood. Noted subset: CD45RA+ positively selected. All receptors come from a woman under 40 in good health.

The rearrangement joins TRBV9 to TRBJ1-5, with D unresolved. V was shortened by 0 bases and J by 4 bases, with 8 bases between the two germline ends. This CDR3 contains 14 residues. Germline CDR1 is SGDLS and CDR2 is YYNGEE. CDR3 nucleotides: TGTGCCAGCAGCGTAGAGGGAGTAAATCAGCCCCAGCATTTT. Its protein is CASSVEGVNQPQHF.

V gene TRBV7-2 combines with J gene TRBJ2-5, with TRBD2 matching over 9 bases. The CDR3 is made up of 16 amino acids. With 5 bases clipped from V and 7 bases from J, the junction kept 14 bases outside the gene matches. Germline-derived CDR1 and CDR2 are SGHTA and FQGNSA. The CDR3 spells CASSPRASGMGGTQYF. The CDR3 bases are TGTGCCAGCAGCCCGCGGGCTAGCGGGATGGGGGGGACCCAGTACTTC.

This chain joins TRBV15 and TRBJ2-1; a weak D match, TRBD1 (6 bases). Trimming took 0 bases from V and 8 from J, leaving 8 bases between them. Germline V CDR1 and CDR2: LNHNV, YYDKDF (reference sequence). This CDR3 is 13 amino acids long. CDR3 in DNA: TGTGCCACCAGCAGAGATAAGGGGGATGAGCAGTTCTTC. It yields the protein CATSRDKGDEQFF.

CDR3 nucleotides: TGTGCCAGCTCACCAGGACAGCCTAGGGCCTACGAGCAGTACTTC. This sequence encodes CASSPGQPRAYEQYF. The chain recombines TRBV18 with TRBJ2-5, with a tentative D call TRBD1 (6 bases). The end of the DNA fits TRBJ2-7 better, so the J call may be wrong. Per the germline V gene, CDR1 is KGHSH and CDR2 is LQKENI. The CDR3 sequence is 15 residues long.

The DNA of the CDR3 is TGTGCCAGCTCACCCCGGGAAAATAGCAATCAGCCCCAGCATTTT. Its protein product is CASSPRENSNQPQHF. This chain links TRBV18 with TRBJ1-5; D is undetermined. CDR1 KGHSH and CDR2 LQKENI come from the germline V gene. Trimming removed 3 bases at V and 0 bases at J, with 9 bases between. The CDR3 loop spans 15 amino acids. The whole variable domain, filled in from reference TRBV18 and TRBJ1-5, reads NAGVMQNPRHLVRRRGQEARLRCSPMKGHSHVYWYRQLPEEGLKFMVYLQKENIIDESGMPKERFSAEFPKEGPSILRIQQVVRGDSAAYFCASSPRENSNQPQHFGDGTRLSIL.

V and J are TRBV29-1 and TRBJ2-7, with D maybe TRBD2 (7 bases). The CDR3 consists of 12 residues. Trimming took 6 bases from V and 7 from J, leaving 16 bases between them. The V gene's germline CDR1 is SQVTM and CDR2 ANQGSEA. Here the CDR3 reads CSVAKGGGEQYF. For the CDR3, the DNA is TGCAGCGTGGCGAAAGGGGGGGGTGAGCAGTACTTC.

V is TRBV2 and J is TRBJ2-2, with TRBD2 identical over 10 bases. This CDR3 has 15 residues. The V and J ends lost 4 bases and 3 bases, in that order; junction bases with no gene match: 2. Germline assignment: CDR1 SNHLY and CDR2 FYNNEI. This chain's CDR3 is CASSAGLADTGELFF. The CDR3 DNA follows: TGTGCCAGCAGTGCTGGACTAGCGGACACCGGGGAGCTGTTTTTT.

V is TRBV2 and J is TRBJ1-2; D is unclear. CDR1 is SNHLY, CDR2 FYNNEI, per germline. The CDR3 spans 12 residues. CDR3 residues: CATFGGGYGYTF. Written as DNA, the CDR3 is TGTGCAACCTTTGGCGGCGGCTATGGCTACACCTTC.

The chain recombines TRBV29-1 with TRBJ2-2; no clear D gene. Trimming took off 4 bases at V and 1 base at J, with 1 base between the two ends. The germline gives CDR1 SQVTM, CDR2 ANQGSEA. The CDR3 is made up of 11 amino acids. CDR3 in DNA: TGCAGCGTTGGGAACACCGGGGAGCTGTTTTTT. Residues: CSVGNTGELFF.

V is TRBV4-1 and J is TRBJ2-2; D is perhaps TRBD1 (5 bases). The V end lost 6 bases, the J end lost 6 bases, and 11 bases lay between the germline ends. From germline, CDR1 is MGHRA and CDR2 YSYEKL. CDR3 length: 13 residues. The CDR3 reads CASRPGFSGELFF. The DNA of the CDR3 is TGCGCCAGCAGACCAGGGTTCTCCGGGGAGCTGTTTTTT.

The rearrangement uses TRBV7-9 and TRBJ1-1, with D maybe TRBD1 (6 bases). V was shortened by 6 bases and J by 6 bases, with 17 bases between the two germline ends. Germline V gene data show CDR1 as SEHNR and CDR2 as FQNEAQ (reference sequence). The CDR3 loop spans 14 amino acids. CDR3 sequence reads: CASSRQDWGAEAFF. The DNA of the CDR3 is TGTGCCAGCAGTCGACAGGACTGGGGAGCTGAAGCTTTCTTT.

The chain recombines TRBV5-4 with TRBJ1-3; a possible D gene is TRBD1 (6 bases). This CDR3 spans 18 amino acids. The germline gives CDR1 SGHNT, CDR2 YYREEE (reference sequence). Trimming cost V 1 base and J 0 bases, with 17 bases left between them. The CDR3 coding sequence is TGTGCCAGCAGCTTGTATGGGACAAGGGAGGACTCTGGAAACACCATATATTTT. Translating gives CASSLYGTREDSGNTIYF.

The V call is TRBV25-1, the J call TRBJ1-5; the D is unclear. Germline V gives CDR1 MGHDK, CDR2 SYGVNS. The germline V and J ends were trimmed by 11 bases and 5 bases, with 10 bases remaining between them. The CDR3 is made up of 11 amino acids. CDR3 amino acids: CAGNNYQPQHF. The CDR3 DNA is TGTGCCGGCAACAATTATCAGCCCCAGCATTTT.

V gene TRBV28 combines with J gene TRBJ1-5; no definite D call. The CDR3 is 16 amino acids. Trimming left V 5 bases short and J 4 bases short, with 18 bases between. Germline V lookup: CDR1 MDHEN, CDR2 SYDVKM. CDR3 sequence (DNA): TGTGCCAGCAGTCGCATTCGGGTGCCTACTAATCAGCCCCAGCATTTT. Its translation is CASSRIRVPTNQPQHF.

V usage is TRBV28 and J usage is TRBJ1-2; the D gene is possibly TRBD1 (5 bases). Germline-derived CDR1 and CDR2 are MDHEN and SYDVKM. With 2 bases removed from V and 14 bases from J, the gap between germline ends came to 18 bases. The CDR3 consists of 13 residues. For the CDR3, the DNA is TGTGCCAGCAGTTTAGGACAACCCCAGCCGGGGACCTTC. This encodes CASSLGQPQPGTF.

This clone appeared a few times. The chain employs TRBV5-6 and TRBJ1-5; perhaps TRBD1 as D (5 bases). CDR3 size: 14 residues. Trimming left V 4 bases short and J 4 bases short, with 12 bases between. Germline V gene data show CDR1 as SGHDT and CDR2 as YYEEEE. The CDR3 DNA is TGTGCCAGCAGCCTAGGGACGGGGAATCAGCCCCAGCATTTT. This encodes CASSLGTGNQPQHF.

The chain combines TRBV28 with TRBJ2-2, with 8 bases identical to TRBD1. Losses at the gene ends were 6 bases for V and 3 bases for J; bases not matched to a gene: 15. The CDR3 runs 18 residues. Germline V CDR1 and CDR2: MDHEN, SYDVKM. This CDR3 reads CASSRQGTPWGYTGELFF. The CDR3 DNA reads as TGTGCCAGCAGCCGACAGGGGACCCCTTGGGGATACACCGGGGAGCTGTTTTTT.

The chain has TRBV4-1 and TRBJ2-7; 7 nucleotides line up with TRBD2. In germline, CDR1 is MGHRA, CDR2 YSYEKL. V shed 3 bases, J shed 4 bases, and the junction held 6 bases outside the gene matches. The CDR3 runs to 14 residues. The CDR3 coding sequence is TGCGCCAGCAGCCAGCGGGGGAACCTGTACGAGCAGTACTTC. Translating it yields CASSQRGNLYEQYF.

The genes are TRBV19 and TRBJ2-7; the match to TRBD2 covers 7 bases. The germline V gene encodes CDR1 LNHDA and CDR2 SQIVND (reference sequence). Unmatched junction bases numbered 29, after V lost 6 bases and J lost 3 bases. The CDR3 covers 21 residues. The CDR3 region is CASRTLRGSICAGWLHYEQYF. The CDR3 coding sequence is TGTGCCAGTAGGACACTTCGCGGGAGTATTTGCGCGGGTTGGCTTCACTACGAGCAGTACTTC.